The rows below give T cell receptor beta chains drawn from one sample of a study of CD8 T cells in Susac syndrome. Each CDR3 protein is one row after TCRdb ran MiXCR on the immunoSEQ multiplex PCR reads. The table shows some 180,000 distinct CDR3 sequences, with around 94% occurring only once. Sequencing was carried out using CD4+ T cells from PBMCs. These receptors were collected from a human donor with Susac syndrome. The CDR3 runs from the conserved cysteine through the conserved F or W. D genes are given only for firm matches. For some rows the clone size is stated as once, few or many, or as a class when expanded; others skip it.

d_gene	v_gene	abundance	j_gene	CDR3aa	CDR3nt
NA	TRBV20-1	once	TRBJ2-3	CSTVVGGRGDTQYF	TGCAGTACCGTTGTGGGAGGACGGGGAGATACGCAGTATTTT
TRBD1	TRBV20-1	NA	TRBJ2-5	CSAGTGAKYQETQYF	TGCAGTGCTGGGACAGGGGCAAAGTACCAAGAGACCCAGTACTTC
NA	TRBV4-2	NA	TRBJ2-1	CASSNGQDNEQFF	TGTGCCAGCAGTAACGGGCAGGACAATGAGCAGTTCTTC
TRBD2	TRBV5-1	NA	TRBJ2-7	CASSFSRTSANEQYF	TGCGCCAGCAGCTTCTCCAGGACTAGCGCCAACGAGCAGTACTTC
NA	TRBV2	NA	TRBJ1-1	CASSPRTEAFF	TGTGCCAGCTCCCCTAGAACTGAAGCTTTCTTT
TRBD1	TRBV7-2	NA	TRBJ1-5	CASSLTGTANQPQHF	TGTGCCAGCAGCCTCACCGGGACAGCCAATCAGCCCCAGCATTTT
NA	TRBV7-7	NA	TRBJ2-2	CASSLGEGSGELFF	TGTGCCAGCAGCTTGGGAGAGGGATCCGGGGAGCTGTTTTTT
NA	TRBV5-1	NA	TRBJ2-7	CASTGTAYEQYF	TGCGCCAGCACTGGCACCGCCTACGAGCAGTACTTC
NA	TRBV5-6	NA	TRBJ1-5	CASSLQGMGLIQPQHF	TGTGCCAGCAGCTTGCAGGGAATGGGATTAATACAGCCCCAGCATTTT
NA	TRBV7-2	NA	TRBJ2-5	CAIGWGARETQYF	TGTGCCATAGGGTGGGGGGCGCGGGAGACCCAGTACTTC
NA	TRBV5-1	NA	TRBJ2-5	CASTNRIADQETQYF	TGCGCCAGCACCAACCGGATAGCGGACCAAGAGACCCAGTACTTC
NA	TRBV5-1	NA	TRBJ2-7	CASSLAGGRTYEQYF	TGCGCCAGCAGCTTGGCCGGAGGACGGACCTACGAGCAGTACTTC
TRBD1	TRBV7-2	NA	TRBJ2-7	CASSYTQGSYEQYF	TGTGCCAGCAGCTATACACAGGGGTCCTACGAGCAGTACTTC
NA	TRBV21-1	NA	TRBJ2-7	CASNQPPGTGGRSYEQYF	TGTGCCAGCAATCAACCCCCCGGGACAGGGGGCCGGTCCTACGAGCAGTACTTC
NA	TRBV13	NA	TRBJ1-2	CASRLQGGYGYTF	TGTGCCAGCAGATTACAGGGCGGCTATGGCTACACCTTC
NA	TRBV30	NA	TRBJ2-1	CAWSFGGGQFF	TGTGCCTGGAGTTTCGGGGGCGGGCAGTTCTTC
NA	TRBV2	NA	TRBJ2-7	CASRQDNYEQYF	TGTGCCAGCAGACAGGATAATTACGAGCAGTACTTC
NA	TRBV18	NA	TRBJ2-7	CASSPGLAPYEQYF	TGTGCCAGCTCACCAGGTCTGGCACCCTACGAGCAGTACTTC
NA	TRBV7-8	NA	TRBJ1-2	CASSPLPLNVGSYTF	TGTGCCAGCAGCCCCCTCCCATTGAATGTTGGTAGCTACACCTTC
TRBD2	TRBV5-6	NA	TRBJ2-1	CASSLREGHNEQFF	TGTGCCAGCAGCTTGCGGGAGGGCCATAATGAGCAGTTCTTC
TRBD2	TRBV7-9	once	TRBJ2-5	CASSLPYGTSGSIETQYF	TGTGCCAGCAGCCTTCCTTACGGGACTAGCGGGAGCATAGAGACCCAGTACTTC
NA	TRBV5-1	few	TRBJ2-5	CASSLPQETQYF	TGTGCCAGCAGCTTACCCCAAGAGACCCAGTACTTC
TRBD1	TRBV12-3/TRBV12-4	NA	TRBJ1-1	CASSTYRGTEAFF	TGTGCCAGCAGTACGTACAGGGGCACTGAAGCTTTCTTT
TRBD2	TRBV4-2	NA	TRBJ2-1	CASSPLGLAESYEQFF	TGTGCCAGCAGCCCCCTCGGACTAGCGGAGAGCTATGAGCAGTTCTTC
NA	TRBV27	NA	TRBJ2-5	CASSLSSRVGETQYF	TGTGCCAGCAGTTTATCAAGCAGGGTGGGAGAGACCCAGTACTTC
TRBD2	TRBV7-8	NA	TRBJ2-7	CASSLVGLAGSEQYF	TGTGCCAGCAGCTTAGTAGGACTAGCTGGTTCCGAGCAGTACTTC
NA	TRBV7-8	NA	TRBJ2-4	CASSLALRGRGAKNIQYF	TGTGCCAGCAGCTTAGCGCTCAGGGGTCGAGGGGCCAAAAACATTCAGTACTTC
NA	TRBV11-2	NA	TRBJ2-1	CATGTSTYNEQFF	TGTGCCACCGGGACTTCCACCTACAATGAGCAGTTCTTC
TRBD2	TRBV7-2	NA	TRBJ2-3	CASSFRVGRGGTDTQYF	TGTGCCAGCAGCTTCAGGGTCGGGAGGGGAGGCACAGATACGCAGTATTTT
NA	TRBV12-3/TRBV12-4	NA	TRBJ1-3	CASSGEPGFRFTIYF	TGTGCCAGCAGTGGAGAACCGGGGTTTAGGTTCACCATATATTTT
TRBD1	TRBV5-1	NA	TRBJ2-1	CASSSGQGISAREQFF	TGCGCCAGCAGCTCAGGACAGGGTATCTCCGCGCGTGAGCAGTTCTTC
NA	TRBV6-2/TRBV6-3	NA	TRBJ2-1	CASSAYNEQFF	TGTGCCAGTAGTGCCTACAATGAGCAGTTCTTC
NA	TRBV7-9	NA	TRBJ1-5	CASSRLNRDQPQHF	TGTGCCAGCAGCCGATTAAATCGGGATCAGCCCCAGCATTTT
NA	TRBV5-1	NA	TRBJ2-1	CASSLVGAYNEQFF	TGCGCCAGCAGCTTGGTGGGGGCCTACAATGAGCAGTTCTTC
NA	TRBV5-1	NA	TRBJ1-2	CASSPLQGDSGYTF	TGCGCCAGCAGCCCCCTACAGGGAGATAGCGGCTACACCTTC
NA	TRBV30	NA	TRBJ1-1	CAWRIGFVDTEAFF	TGTGCCTGGAGAATAGGGTTTGTGGACACTGAAGCTTTCTTT
NA	TRBV19	once	TRBJ1-2	CASSPPGVRSSGYTF	TGTGCCAGTAGCCCACCCGGGGTGAGGAGCAGCGGCTACACCTTC
TRBD1	TRBV7-2	few	TRBJ2-7	CASSLVSGQGRYEQYF	TGTGCCAGCAGCTTAGTGTCGGGACAGGGACGCTACGAGCAGTACTTC
NA	TRBV20-1	once	TRBJ1-1	CSVRGGAEAFF	TGCAGTGTTAGGGGGGGAGCTGAAGCTTTCTTT
TRBD2	TRBV29-1	NA	TRBJ2-5	CSVWDAGEGQETQYF	TGCAGCGTTTGGGATGCGGGGGAGGGGCAAGAGACCCAGTACTTC
NA	TRBV30	NA	TRBJ2-3	CAWSVLQTSTDTQYF	TGTGCCTGGAGTGTACTACAAACTAGCACAGATACGCAGTATTTT
NA	TRBV20-1	NA	TRBJ1-2	CSAREGESGYTF	TGCAGTGCTAGAGAGGGGGAAAGCGGCTACACCTTC
NA	TRBV18	once	TRBJ2-3	CASSPRDPADTQYF	TGTGCCAGCTCACCCCGGGACCCAGCAGATACGCAGTATTTT
NA	TRBV29-1	NA	TRBJ1-1	CSSGHVSTEAFF	TGCAGCTCCGGACATGTTAGTACTGAAGCTTTCTTT
TRBD1	TRBV9	NA	TRBJ1-1	CASSVEGQEVSEAFF	TGTGCCAGCAGCGTAGAGGGACAGGAGGTTTCTGAAGCTTTCTTT
NA	TRBV21-1	NA	TRBJ2-7	CASGGPLSSYEQYF	TGTGCCAGCGGGGGACCGTTAAGCTCCTACGAGCAGTACTTC